This TCR beta chain was observed in a study of shared clonotypes between healthy human individuals. This CDR3 has 15 amino acids. Trimming shortened V by 0 bases and J by 5 bases, and 14 bases separated the two germline ends. Germline-derived CDR1 and CDR2 are SGDLS and YYNGEE. The data were produced by immunoSEQ multiplex PCR, yet TCRdb's version contains in-frame clones alone and is incomplete. Altogether about 1 million clones are present, roughly 80% being singletons, with the ten largest covering approximately 1.3%. The TCR comes from a man aged 18 to 35 in good health. The chain is built from TRBV9 and TRBJ2-5; perhaps TRBD1 as D (6 bases). Material: memory CD4+ T cells sorted from blood. Subset indicated: CD45RA-negative fraction. DNA for the CDR3: TGTGCCAGCAGCGTAGTATTGGGACAATCGGAGACCCAGTACTTC. Amino acids: CASSVVLGQSETQYF.